This T cell receptor (beta chain) was found in a study of CD8+ T cells in alopecia areata. The study's findings and limits: Having just one nonresponder leaves the connection between baseline CD8+ expansion and response unresolved. Expanded CD8+ clones among the top 100, as well as scalp clonality, were significantly decreased by tofacitinib.

V shed 4 bases and J shed 3 bases, with 18 bases lying between them. The CDR3 covers 16 residues. Germline CDR1 and CDR2: SGDLS and YYNGEE. Described treatment: oral pan-JAK inhibitor, 5-10 mg twice daily. In this sample, this clone turned up a few times. Its matching antigen is unknown. RNA was isolated and reverse transcribed to cDNA, the sequencing template. The repertoire was sequenced with immunoSEQ multiplex PCR; TCRdb's copy has only in-frame clones and lacks some. The data show about 270,000 clones, about 60% seen once. The rearrangement joins TRBV9 to TRBJ2-3; D call uncertain. This receptor was taken from a human donor with alopecia areata. This sample comprised CD4+ T cells sorted from blood, obtained at roughly week 52, from a patient treated with tofacitinib. The CDR3 loop reads CASSLSPQSSTDTQYF. CDR3 nucleotide sequence: TGTGCCAGCAGCCTCAGTCCCCAGAGCTCAACAGATACGCAGTATTTT.